This T cell receptor beta chain is from a study of CXCR3-negative and CXCR3-positive naive CD8 T cells (dated by TCRdb to between 2018 and 2021). As for the study more broadly: Roughly 150 million TRB reads were obtained in total, roughly 1.5 +/- 0.3 million reads per library. Diversity and physicochemical repertoire analyses were performed on about a dozen donors pooled from two independent experiments. TRBV-TRBJ cluster analysis included naive subsets from roughly 5 donors and memory cells from 3 donors.

Comments on this clonotype: The antigen it binds to is not known.

Each CD8+ T cell subset was flow-sorted in triplicate, and 300,000 or so cells per subset were placed directly into RLT lysis buffer. To exclude memory contaminants, naive CD8+ T cells were stringently defined as CD45RO-CCR7+CD27+CD95-. Using standard density gradient centrifugation, peripheral blood mononuclear cells were isolated from buffy coats. Naive CXCR3-negative and CXCR3-positive CD8+ T cells were flow-sorted using a FACSAria III. An RNeasy Mini Kit was used to extract total RNA from the sorted cells. The CDR3 spans 12 residues, from the cysteine through the phenylalanine. No DNA is given. CDR1 and CDR2 are drawn from the germline V gene: SGHVS, FNYEAQ. Instrument on record: NextSeq 550. The Human TCR Profiling Kit (MiLaboratory) was used to make UMI-labeled 5' RACE TRB cDNA libraries. cDNA synthesis used the entire amount of extracted RNA, and PCR amplification then used the entire amount of cDNA produced. Libraries were prepared in parallel with an identical number of PCR cycles. As for the authors' bioinformatics: MIGEC and MiXCR extracted about 48,000 +/- 9,800 unique UMI-labeled TRB cDNA molecules per library, requiring at least two reads per UMI. On average, each library contained about 40,000 +/- 10,000 functional in-frame TRB CDR3 nucleotide clonotypes without stop codons. After downsampling to 5000 UMI-labeled TRB molecules per sample, diversity metrics such as normalized Shannon-Wiener and Chao1 were calculated in VDJtools. VDJtools computed clonotype-size-weighted physicochemical properties of the central five CDR3 residues: interaction energy, strength, volume and Kidera factor 4. Through TCRdb reprocessing, the reads give one entry per CDR3 protein sequence; DNA is omitted. TCRdb, not the original authors, processed these V and J calls. In this sample's table one finds 50,000 to 75,000 distinct CDR3 sequences. Jointly, the top ten make up about 4.4% of the sample.

General study outcomes and caveats: Within the same donor, TRBV-TRBJ usage looked similar between naive CXCR3-negative and CXCR3-positive cells, but memory cells had distinct patterns. Repertoire diversity was comparably high in both naive subsets but much lower in memory CD8+ T cells. Freshly isolated PBMCs were used for most assays because CXCR3 expression partially decreased after cryopreservation. Because surface CD5, which has been linked to self-reactivity in mice, was comparable between naive subsets, TCR interaction strength was also inferred from TRB CDR3 physicochemical properties. TRB CDR3s from CXCR3-positive naive cells showed higher hydrophobicity (lower Kidera factor 4), lower energy, and higher strength and volume indices than CXCR3-negative naive cells.

The TCR sequence derives from a human donor in good health. Some clones in this sample may be carry-over from other donors' samples. The sample taken for sequencing was naive CXCR3- CD8+ T cells from blood. The sample's cell subset or site label, decoded: CD45RO-CCR7+CD27+CD95- naive CD8+ T cells lacking CXCR3 (TNR3-). This chain joins TRBV7-6 to TRBJ1-2; lacking DNA, the TRBD1 call made by TCRdb goes unchecked. The CDR3 in this case is CASGHRGDGYTF.